This TCR beta chain comes out of a study of early T cells in non-severe SARS-CoV-2 infection. The table lists this clonotype with many counts. V lost 6 bases to trimming and J lost 9 bases; unmatched junction nucleotides: 3. Germline V gives CDR1 MNHEY, CDR2 SVGEGT. This CDR3 region has 13 residues. MiXCR, run by TCRdb on the 5' RACE reads, gives a single entry per CDR3 protein. In the table there are 60,000 to 65,000 distinct CDR3 sequences, roughly an eighth of which are singletons. This clonotype originated in an adult who was a healthcare worker with PCR-confirmed SARS-CoV-2 infection or an uninfected control (not recorded which). Input material: whole blood. J is TRBJ1-6 and V is TRBV6-2 or TRBV6-3; 9 bases agree with TRBD1. The CDR3 sequence: CASSRDRASPLHF. CDR3 sequence (DNA): TGTGCCAGCAGCCGGGACAGGGCTTCACCCCTCCACTTT.